Listed below are T cell receptor beta chains from one sample, sequenced in a study of naive and memory T cell subsets. Using its own MiXCR run on the UMI-ligation and nested PCR reads, TCRdb lists one record per CDR3 protein. This sample has 95,000 to 150,000 distinct CDR3 sequences, with around 35% found just once. Material: central memory CD4+ T cells from blood. These receptors originate from a human donor in good health. The conserved cysteine and the conserved F or W are not part of the CDR3 here. The order of the fields is J gene, clone size, V gene, CDR3 protein. Size tells how often a clone was seen (once, few, many) or the class of an expanded clone, and some rows leave it out.

J gene: TRBJ2-7; clone size: -; V gene: TRBV11-3; CDR3 protein: ASSLENGQGTYERY
J gene: TRBJ2-7; clone size: few; V gene: TRBV28; CDR3 protein: ASSISQGWSGQY
J gene: TRBJ2-1; clone size: -; V gene: TRBV7-2; CDR3 protein: ASSLDGALANEQF
J gene: TRBJ2-6; clone size: -; V gene: TRBV7-9; CDR3 protein: ASRGGQGFSGANVLT
J gene: TRBJ2-7; clone size: -; V gene: TRBV7-2; CDR3 protein: ASSFWTGGSRVAGREQY
J gene: TRBJ2-1; clone size: -; V gene: TRBV5-4; CDR3 protein: ASSLKSAGDEQF
J gene: TRBJ2-1; clone size: few; V gene: TRBV7-8; CDR3 protein: ASSSGGSSYNEQF
J gene: TRBJ2-7; clone size: many; V gene: TRBV7-2; CDR3 protein: ASSRIGASYEQY
J gene: TRBJ2-1; clone size: -; V gene: TRBV5-6; CDR3 protein: ASSLAPAGFNNEQF
J gene: TRBJ2-1; clone size: -; V gene: TRBV27; CDR3 protein: ASTPGLPTYNEQF
J gene: TRBJ2-2; clone size: -; V gene: TRBV7-8; CDR3 protein: ASSLRRPQKTGELF
J gene: TRBJ2-1; clone size: -; V gene: TRBV30; CDR3 protein: AWSPYPYNEQF
J gene: TRBJ1-5; clone size: few; V gene: TRBV6-5; CDR3 protein: ASSYSGQGDQPQH
J gene: TRBJ2-7; clone size: few; V gene: TRBV5-1; CDR3 protein: ASSERQFYEQY
J gene: TRBJ1-2; clone size: -; V gene: TRBV20-1; CDR3 protein: SAAEGGLGYGYT
J gene: TRBJ1-2; clone size: -; V gene: TRBV28; CDR3 protein: ASRLTSRGHYGYT
J gene: TRBJ2-2; clone size: many; V gene: TRBV25-1; CDR3 protein: ASSVGTGWLF
J gene: TRBJ2-1; clone size: -; V gene: TRBV20-1; CDR3 protein: SARDPGVHEQF
J gene: TRBJ2-7; clone size: -; V gene: TRBV7-8; CDR3 protein: ASSPIRTSYEQY
J gene: TRBJ1-1; clone size: -; V gene: TRBV28; CDR3 protein: ASSLTGRGNRNTEAF
J gene: TRBJ2-5; clone size: -; V gene: TRBV28; CDR3 protein: ASTLSGPTKTQY
J gene: TRBJ2-1; clone size: once; V gene: TRBV3-1; CDR3 protein: ASSQLAGGRDEQF
J gene: TRBJ2-5; clone size: -; V gene: TRBV7-8; CDR3 protein: ASSYSETQETQY
J gene: TRBJ2-2; clone size: -; V gene: TRBV7-3; CDR3 protein: ASSLTHTGELF
J gene: TRBJ2-1; clone size: few; V gene: TRBV6-5; CDR3 protein: ASSYFQRGEQF
J gene: TRBJ2-1; clone size: few; V gene: TRBV18; CDR3 protein: ASSPSTTGTSVSGSYNEQF
J gene: TRBJ2-7; clone size: -; V gene: TRBV3-1; CDR3 protein: ASSLRQAKGGQY
J gene: TRBJ1-1; clone size: few; V gene: TRBV6-1; CDR3 protein: ASRRTGMDTEAF
J gene: TRBJ1-1; clone size: -; V gene: TRBV12-3/TRBV12-4; CDR3 protein: ASRRPGGTEAF
J gene: TRBJ2-1; clone size: -; V gene: TRBV28; CDR3 protein: ASSGFPSYNEQF
J gene: TRBJ2-1; clone size: few; V gene: TRBV28; CDR3 protein: ASRLGGSYNEQF
J gene: TRBJ2-2; clone size: few; V gene: TRBV3-1; CDR3 protein: ASSQGLAGANTGELF
J gene: TRBJ1-4; clone size: -; V gene: TRBV3-1; CDR3 protein: ASSQSKQYNEKLF
J gene: TRBJ1-5; clone size: few; V gene: TRBV28; CDR3 protein: ASSSLSRGGNQPQH
J gene: TRBJ2-1; clone size: -; V gene: TRBV19; CDR3 protein: ASSTATASTNEQF
J gene: TRBJ2-1; clone size: -; V gene: TRBV7-2; CDR3 protein: ASSGRLAGYNEQF
J gene: TRBJ1-2; clone size: -; V gene: TRBV7-2; CDR3 protein: ASSSRDSYGYT
J gene: TRBJ2-5; clone size: few; V gene: TRBV29-1; CDR3 protein: SVDVGQRLD
J gene: TRBJ2-5; clone size: -; V gene: TRBV5-6; CDR3 protein: ASSLNAQRRQETQY
J gene: TRBJ2-4; clone size: few; V gene: TRBV20-1; CDR3 protein: SATEGNAKNIQY
J gene: TRBJ2-3; clone size: -; V gene: TRBV24-1; CDR3 protein: ATSDTGQPTDTQY
J gene: TRBJ1-3; clone size: few; V gene: TRBV29-1; CDR3 protein: SVEHTPGNTIY
J gene: TRBJ1-1; clone size: -; V gene: TRBV4-1; CDR3 protein: ASSQDYAAEAF
J gene: TRBJ2-1; clone size: many; V gene: TRBV19; CDR3 protein: ASSIASSGRAWEQF
J gene: TRBJ2-7; clone size: -; V gene: TRBV10-1; CDR3 protein: ASSDLAGSQY
J gene: TRBJ2-3; clone size: -; V gene: TRBV4-1; CDR3 protein: ASSRGGGIVGTDTQY
J gene: TRBJ1-1; clone size: -; V gene: TRBV4-3; CDR3 protein: ASSQDRGGAGRTEAF